This T cell receptor beta chain came from a study of T cell responses to AZD1222 COVID-19 vaccine. Overall study results and limits: Clonal diversity was possibly underestimated; the donors were predominantly white British and more often female.

Repertoires were generated with immunoSEQ multiplex PCR, while TCRdb's copy carries only in-frame clones and drops some. The table shows around 200,000 clones, with roughly 88% occurring only once. Turning to this clone: The target antigen is unknown.

The sequence derives from an adult in good health. Sequences were derived from peripheral blood, sampled on day 0 of AZD1222 vaccination.

DNA for the CDR3: TGTGCCAGCAGCCGGAGGGGAGGAGGGTCCTACAATGAGCAGTTCTTC. Residues: CASSRRGGGSYNEQFF. This chain connects TRBV5-6 to TRBJ2-1, with D possibly matching TRBD2 (6 bases). The germline CDR1 and CDR2 sequences are SGHDT and YYEEEE. V dropped 4 bases and J dropped 1 base, with 15 bases sitting between them. The CDR3 loop spans 16 amino acids.